Below, 23 T cell receptor beta chains from the same sample are listed, as sequenced in a study of tumor-infiltrating lymphocytes in primary liver carcinoma. Germline DNA was also extracted, with blood RNA taken from unsorted whole blood. Researchers generated TCR beta cDNA from approximately 450 ng of total RNA, relying on a constant-region primer. Libraries covering TCR beta were generated through three nested multiplex PCR rounds (using a slightly modified ARM-PCR). Each of the first two PCR rounds ran approximately 10 cycles with TRBV1-TRBV30 forward and C-beta reverse primers. TCRdb redid the calling of the multiplex PCR reads with MiXCR, one entry per CDR3 protein. This table holds 180,000 or so distinct CDR3 sequences, about 55% found once. Sequencing was done on a sample of peripheral blood. These receptors came from a man aged 40-49 years with primary liver carcinoma and hepatitis B virus infection.

This sequence joins TRBV28 and TRBJ2-7, with D unresolved. The CDR3 totals 12 residues. Germline-derived CDR1 and CDR2 are MDHEN and SYDVKM. V lost 6 bases and J 5 bases, leaving 11 bases between the germline ends. CDR3 protein: CASSLLRNEQYF. DNA of the CDR3: TGTGCCAGCAGCCTCCTTAGGAACGAGCAGTACTTC.

This clonotype showed up many times. The chain combines TRBV11-2 with TRBJ2-7; 8 nucleotides line up with TRBD1. Germline lookup yields CDR1 SGHAT and CDR2 FQNNGV. V was pared by 3 bases and J by 6 bases, with 10 bases of the junction left unmatched. There are 15 residues in the CDR3. The DNA of the CDR3 is TGTGCCAGCAGCTTCGAGGACAGGGTTGAGTTCGAGCAGTACTTC. As protein: CASSFEDRVEFEQYF.

Comments on this clonotype: Possible read error: a much larger clone is one base away. The chain is built from TRBV11-2 and TRBJ2-3, with 8 bases aligning to TRBD1. Germline CDR1 reads SGHAT; CDR2 reads FQNNGV. This CDR3 contains 17 residues. In DNA, the CDR3 is TGTGTCAGCAGCCCCAGACCCAGACAGGGGCCGGAAGATACGCAGTATTTT. Its translation is CVSSPRPRQGPEDTQYF.

CDR3 protein: CVSSLGSLDGYEQYF. The DNA of the CDR3 is TGTGTAAGCAGCTTAGGATCTCTAGACGGCTACGAGCAGTACTTC. The chain is built from TRBV11-2 and TRBJ2-7; D remains unclear. The CDR3 consists of 15 residues. Germline assignment: CDR1 SGHAT and CDR2 FQNNGV.

In its sample, this clonotype was seen once. One junction end disagrees with the germline gene, perhaps due to a read error. The genes are TRBV4-1 and TRBJ2-5; no firm D call. This CDR3 is built from 18 residues. In germline, CDR1 is MGHRA, CDR2 YSYEKL. The CDR3 is CASSQDSISIARQDTQYF. The CDR3 nucleotides are TGCGCCAGCAGCCAAGATTCTATCAGCATAGCCAGGCAAGATACCCAGTACTTC.

Concerning this clonotype itself: With a much larger clone just one base away, this may be a read error. CDR3 sequence reads: CAISEEGQGDNEAFF. The DNA for the CDR3 is TGTGCCATCAGTGAGGAGGGACAGGGTGACAATGAAGCTTTCTTT. The chain is built from TRBV10-3 and TRBJ1-1; TRBD1 matches at 9 bases. CDR3 length: 15 residues. Trimming took 2 bases from V and 7 from J; bases not matched to a gene: 8. Looked up from germline, CDR1 is ENHRY and CDR2 is SYGVKD.

This clonotype was counted only a few times. One junction end does not reproduce the germline sequence, and a read error may be involved. The rearrangement joins TRBV6-5 to TRBJ2-7, with 10 bases fitting TRBD1. This CDR3 has 15 residues. Germline V gives CDR1 MNHEY, CDR2 SVGAGI. The CDR3 is CASSPGQGIYYEQYF. As DNA, the CDR3 is TGTGCTAGCAGTCCGGGACAGGGGATCTACTACGAGCAGTACTTC.

Remarks on this clonotype: Mismatch with germline at one junction end may stem from a read error. This chain links TRBV7-9 with TRBJ2-2; tentative D call: TRBD2 (6 bases). CDR3 length: 13 amino acids. Germline V lookup: CDR1 SEHNR, CDR2 FQNEAQ (reference sequence). The CDR3, as DNA: TGTGCGAGCAGCTTAGAACGTGCTAGCGAGCTGTTGTTT. Protein: CASSLERASELLF.

Concerning this clonotype: It may be a read error: a sequence one base away is much more abundant. Likely a read error: the CDR3 ends without its conserved phenylalanine or tryptophan. The rearrangement joins TRBV7-8 to TRBJ1-2; 7 nucleotides align to TRBD1. Germline V lookup: CDR1 SGHVS, CDR2 FQNEAQ. With 4 bases clipped from V and 4 bases from J, the junction kept 12 bases outside the gene matches. The CDR3 covers 16 residues. The CDR3 here is CASSSSTLRDSYGYTL. CDR3 nucleotides: TGTGCCAGCAGCTCATCAACGCTCCGGGACAGCTATGGCTACACCTTA.

The chain uses TRBV6-2 or TRBV6-3 and TRBJ2-7, with 10 bases identical to TRBD2. This CDR3 comprises 16 residues. CDR1 is MNHEY, CDR2 SVGEGT, per germline. After removal of 3 bases from V and 2 bases from J, the junction contained 7 bases not matched to a gene. The CDR3 DNA reads TGTGCCAGCAGTTATTCCGGGACTAGCGACCCCTACGAGCAGTACTTC. It specifies CASSYSGTSDPYEQYF.

Comment on this clonotype: No conserved phenylalanine or tryptophan is present at the end of the CDR3, so a read error is the likely explanation. The gene calls are TRBV6-2 or TRBV6-3 and TRBJ2-1, with D unclear. The CDR3 consists of 12 residues. The V gene's germline CDR1 is MNHEY and CDR2 SVGEGT. V was shortened by 6 bases and J by 9 bases, with 12 bases between the two germline ends. The CDR3 nucleotides read TGTGCCAGCAGCCCACAGTACCCTGAGCAGTTCATC. It specifies CASSPQYPEQFI.

The rearrangement uses TRBV14 and TRBJ2-2, with 7 bases matching TRBD1. Trimming took 4 bases from V and 5 from J; bases not matched to a gene: 10. The CDR3 length is 16 residues. Looked up from germline, CDR1 is SGHDN and CDR2 is FVKESK. The CDR3 nucleotides read TGTGCCAGCAGCCGACAGGGCCATAGCTTGACCGGGGAGCTGTTTTTT. Amino acid sequence: CASSRQGHSLTGELFF. The full variable domain, in which reference TRBV14 and TRBJ2-2 provide the parts outside the CDR3, is EAGVTQFPSHSVIEKGQTVTLRCDPISGHDNLYWYRRVMGKEIKFLLHFVKESKQDESGMPNNRFLAERTGGTYSTLKVQPAELEDSGVYFCASSRQGHSLTGELFFGEGSRLTVL.

The count of this clonotype is one. The junction shows a germline mismatch at one end, possibly a read error. J is TRBJ2-7 and V is TRBV29-1; D remains ambiguous. Germline V CDR1 and CDR2: SQVTM, ANQGSEA. The CDR3 sequence is 11 residues long. The CDR3 here is CSARLDYGQYF. The CDR3 nucleotides are TGCAGCGCTAGACTCGATTACGGGCAGTACTTC.

The chain joins TRBV6-5 to TRBJ1-4, with D maybe TRBD1 (6 bases). Deletions cut 6 bases from V and 8 bases from J, with 19 bases between. CDR1 and CDR2 from the germline V gene are MNHEY and SVGAGI. The CDR3 has 15 residues. The CDR3 here is CASRFTAGAGEKLFF. In nucleotides, the CDR3 is TGTGCCAGCAGATTTACAGCAGGGGCCGGGGAAAAACTGTTTTTT.

The CDR3 region has the DNA TGTGCCAGCAGTACCCCTAGCGGGAGTCATACCGGGGAGCTGTTTTTT. This gives the protein CASSTPSGSHTGELFF. The chain employs TRBV28 and TRBJ2-2, with 10 nucleotides matching TRBD2. The V gene's germline CDR1 is MDHEN and CDR2 SYDVKM. There are 16 residues in the CDR3. Losses at the gene ends were 5 bases for V and 5 bases for J; bases not matched to a gene: 8.

A word on this clonotype: A junction boundary mismatches the germline segment, possibly from a read error. The V call is TRBV11-2, the J call TRBJ2-3; 7 bases are a match to TRBD2. The CDR3 runs to 15 residues. CDR1 is SGHAT and CDR2 is FQNNGV in the germline V gene. CDR3: CASSLGRESTDTQYF. The DNA of the CDR3 is TGTGCCAGCAGCTTAGGGCGGGAGAGCACAGATACACAGTATTTT. The complete variable domain, with remaining parts taken from reference TRBV11-2 and TRBJ2-3, reads EAGVAQSPRYKIIEKRQSVAFWCNPISGHATLYWYQQILGQGPKLLIQFQNNGVVDDSQLPKDRFSAERLKGVDSTLKIQPAKLEDSAVYLCASSLGRESTDTQYFGPGTRLTVL.

As regards this clonotype: The junction and the germline gene differ at one end; a read error may be behind it. The genes are TRBV4-1 and TRBJ2-1, with a weak D call TRBD1 (6 bases). Germline CDR1 and CDR2: MGHRA and YSYEKL. The CDR3 is 15 residues long. The CDR3 DNA reads TGCGTCAGCAGCCAAGAACTACAGGGCTTAGGGGAGCAGTTCTTC. Translated, it gives CVSSQELQGLGEQFF.

To note about this clonotype: Since the CDR3 does not end with the conserved phenylalanine or tryptophan, this likely comes from a read error. The rearrangement uses TRBV11-2 and TRBJ2-1, with 7 bases matching TRBD1. V lost 5 bases and J lost 3; bases outside the gene matches: 7. The CDR3 has 15 residues. Germline-derived CDR1 and CDR2 are SGHAT and FQNNGV. The CDR3, as DNA: TGTGCCAGCAGCCCTTCCTGGACAGGCTACAATGAGCAGTTCTCC. Its protein product is CASSPSWTGYNEQFS.

This clonotype has a single count. This may be a read error: a much more frequent sequence differs by one nucleotide. The chain joins TRBV6-5 to TRBJ2-2; 7 nucleotides match TRBD2. CDR1 and CDR2 from the germline V gene are MNHEY and SVGAGI. CDR3 length equals 15 residues. The V gene end was trimmed by 2 bases and the J gene end by 6 bases; junction bases not matched to a gene: 6. The CDR3 DNA reads as TGTGCCAGCAGTTACAAATCCCGGGGGGCCGGGGAGCTGTTTTTT. It codes for CASSYKSRGAGELFF.

This clonotype was seen ten or more times. The chain employs TRBV11-2 and TRBJ2-2, with D perhaps TRBD1 or TRBD2 (5 bases each). Germline values: CDR1 SGHAT, CDR2 FQNNGV. The ends were cut back, 5 bases at V and 3 bases at J, with 10 bases in the middle. This CDR3 comprises 14 residues. The CDR3 region is CASSPLGDTGELFF. The CDR3 bases are TGTGCCAGCAGCCCTTTGGGGGACACCGGGGAGCTGTTTTTT.

The rearrangement uses TRBV4-1 and TRBJ1-5; D call uncertain. V was clipped by 1 base and J by 7 bases, with 14 bases between them. Germline V gene lookup returns CDR1 MGHRA and CDR2 YSYEKL. The CDR3 covers 15 residues. The DNA for the CDR3 is TGCGCCAGCAGCCAAGGGGCCTCCAGAGGCCAGCCCCAGCATTTT. This translates into CASSQGASRGQPQHF.

Comments on this clonotype: It may be a read error: a sequence one base away is much more abundant. The chain joins TRBV29-1 to TRBJ1-1, with unresolved D. V dropped 6 bases and J dropped 3 bases, with 14 bases sitting between them. The germline V gene encodes CDR1 SQVTM and CDR2 ANQGSEA. CDR3 length: 13 residues. CDR3 region: CSVPLTMDTEAFF. CDR3 DNA sequence: TGCAGCGTCCCACTTACTATGGACACTGAAGCTTTCTTT.

The chain is built from TRBV6-4 and TRBJ2-3; TRBD1 matches 7 bases. CDR1 and CDR2 from the germline V gene are MRHNA and SNTAGT. With 8 bases clipped from V and 3 bases from J, the junction kept 5 bases outside the gene matches. This CDR3 is 13 amino acids long. CDR3 amino acids: CASGQEETDTQYF. For the CDR3, the DNA is TGTGCCAGCGGACAGGAAGAAACAGATACGCAGTATTTT.